The T cell receptor beta chain under discussion was sequenced for a study of CD8+ T cells in alopecia areata. Germline values: CDR1 SNHLY, CDR2 FYNNEI. This CDR3 has 14 residues. V lost 7 bases and J lost 7, with 16 bases in between. General observations from the study: Patients shared TCRs less clearly than mice did, possibly for HLA-related reasons. Elevated clonality characterized lesional scalp relative to normal scalp, particularly in alopecia totalis/universalis.

Concerning this clone: What it binds is not known.

Extracted RNA was reverse transcribed, and the resulting cDNA served as sequencing template. Measured with immunoSEQ multiplex PCR; TCRdb has only the in-frame clones, and not every one. There are 250,000 or so clones in the sample; 67% occur only once, and around 1.2% lies in the top ten. Lesional scalp punch biopsies and peripheral blood were collected from alopecia areata patients. The chain has TRBV2 and TRBJ1-4, with D uncertain. The sequences come from CD4+ T cells sorted from blood, collected at week 0. The sequence derives from a human donor with alopecia areata. The CDR3 nucleotides are TGTGCCAGCAAATCGGGCCTAGCGCTTGAAAAACTGTTTTTT. It codes for CASKSGLALEKLFF. The entire variable domain, with the rest obtained from reference TRBV2 and TRBJ1-4, is as follows: EPEVTQTPSHQVTQMGQEVILRCVPISNHLYFYWYRQILGQKVEFLVSFYNNEISEKSEIFDDQFSVERPDGSNFTLKIRSTKLEDSAMYFCASKSGLALEKLFFGSGTQLSVL.